Listed below are T cell receptor beta chains from one sample, sequenced in a study of identical twins. Using its own MiXCR run on the 5' RACE reads, TCRdb lists one record per CDR3 protein. The table has some 230,000 distinct CDR3 sequences, 5% to 7% seen once. These data are also associated with another study on T cells expressing NK-cell markers.

The material sequenced was CD8+ T cells sorted from blood. The receptors stem from a woman under 30 in good health. Both conserved end residues are part of each CDR3. The D gene is left open where the match is weak. Clone sizes are given selectively: once, few, many, or a class where the clone is expanded.

V gene: TRBV19; J gene: TRBJ2-1; clone size: few; D gene: TRBD1; CDR3 DNA: TGTGCCAGTAGTACCCACAGGGGGCCTGAGTTCTTC; CDR3 protein: CASSTHRGPEFF
V gene: TRBV6-5; J gene: TRBJ2-7; clone size: many; D gene: TRBD1; CDR3 DNA: TGTGCCAGCAGTTCCGTCGGGACAGCCTACGAGCAGTACTTC; CDR3 protein: CASSSVGTAYEQYF
V gene: TRBV9; J gene: TRBJ1-2; clone size: NA; D gene: NA; CDR3 DNA: TGTGCCAGCAGCGTAGTAAATAACTATGGCTACACCTTC; CDR3 protein: CASSVVNNYGYTF
V gene: TRBV12-3/TRBV12-4; J gene: TRBJ2-7; clone size: NA; D gene: NA; CDR3 DNA: TGTGCCAGCAGTTTAGCGGTGGTCGACGAGCAGTACTTC; CDR3 protein: CASSLAVVDEQYF
V gene: TRBV6-2/TRBV6-3; J gene: TRBJ1-1; clone size: few; D gene: NA; CDR3 DNA: TGTGCCAGCAGTTACTGGGCCCACACTGAAGCTTTCTTT; CDR3 protein: CASSYWAHTEAFF
V gene: TRBV30; J gene: TRBJ1-1; clone size: few; D gene: NA; CDR3 DNA: TGTGCCTGGAGTGTAAGGGTTCATGAAGCTTTCTTT; CDR3 protein: CAWSVRVHEAFF
V gene: TRBV9; J gene: TRBJ2-1; clone size: many; D gene: NA; CDR3 DNA: TGTGCCAGCGGGGTCTCAGCCAGCTCCTACAATGAGCAGTTCTTC; CDR3 protein: CASGVSASSYNEQFF
V gene: TRBV4-3; J gene: TRBJ2-1; clone size: many; D gene: TRBD2; CDR3 DNA: TGCGCCAGCAGCCATCCGGGGACTAGCGGGATAGGTAATGAGCAGTTCTTC; CDR3 protein: CASSHPGTSGIGNEQFF
V gene: TRBV9; J gene: TRBJ1-4; clone size: NA; D gene: NA; CDR3 DNA: TGTGCCAGTCCCCGAAGGGCCCCAACTAATGAAAAACTGTTTTTT; CDR3 protein: CASPRRAPTNEKLFF
V gene: TRBV9; J gene: TRBJ2-7; clone size: NA; D gene: NA; CDR3 DNA: TGTGCCAGCAGCTCCATGGATCACGAGCAGTACTTC; CDR3 protein: CASSSMDHEQYF
V gene: TRBV6-2/TRBV6-3; J gene: TRBJ2-7; clone size: many; D gene: TRBD1; CDR3 DNA: TGTGCCAGCAGGAGCGGACGCCAGGGGGAATACGAGCAGTACTTC; CDR3 protein: CASRSGRQGEYEQYF
V gene: TRBV7-9; J gene: TRBJ1-5; clone size: NA; D gene: NA; CDR3 DNA: TGTGCCAGCAGCTTATCCGCCCTCTCAGGGAATCAGCCCCAGCATTTT; CDR3 protein: CASSLSALSGNQPQHF
V gene: TRBV21-1; J gene: TRBJ2-1; clone size: NA; D gene: NA; CDR3 DNA: TGTGCCAGCAGCACACCGGGACTAGCGGGAGTCCCTCTCTCCTACAATGAGCAGTTCTTC; CDR3 protein: CASSTPGLAGVPLSYNEQFF
V gene: TRBV18; J gene: TRBJ2-1; clone size: few; D gene: TRBD1; CDR3 DNA: TGTGCCAGCACGCTGTCGACAGGGCCCCTCAATGAGCAGTTCTTC; CDR3 protein: CASTLSTGPLNEQFF
V gene: TRBV7-6; J gene: TRBJ1-1; clone size: many; D gene: NA; CDR3 DNA: TGTGCCAGCAGCTCTGACGCGTGGTCCGAAGCTTTCTTT; CDR3 protein: CASSSDAWSEAFF
V gene: TRBV9; J gene: TRBJ2-3; clone size: few; D gene: TRBD2; CDR3 DNA: TGTGCCAGCAGTCGGCGGGAGGGCTCTAGCACAGATACGCAGTATTTT; CDR3 protein: CASSRREGSSTDTQYF
V gene: TRBV11-2; J gene: TRBJ1-4; clone size: NA; D gene: NA; CDR3 DNA: TGTGCCAGCAGCTCCCCAAACTCCGAAAAACTGTTTTTT; CDR3 protein: CASSSPNSEKLFF
V gene: TRBV12-5; J gene: TRBJ2-5; clone size: few; D gene: NA; CDR3 DNA: TGTGCTAGTGGTTTGGGGGGTTGGGGGGCCTACCAAGAGACCCAGTACTTC; CDR3 protein: CASGLGGWGAYQETQYF
V gene: TRBV25-1; J gene: TRBJ2-5; clone size: NA; D gene: NA; CDR3 DNA: TGTGCCAGCAGGACGGCCCCTGGGGGGGAGACCCAGTACTTC; CDR3 protein: CASRTAPGGETQYF
V gene: TRBV7-6; J gene: TRBJ1-4; clone size: few; D gene: TRBD1; CDR3 DNA: TGTGCCAGCAGCTTAGCCGCCCAGGGGGGGGAAAAACTGTTTTTT; CDR3 protein: CASSLAAQGGEKLFF
V gene: TRBV7-9; J gene: TRBJ1-5; clone size: few; D gene: NA; CDR3 DNA: TGTGCCAGCAGCTTAGGTGATCGAGATCAGCCCCAGCATTTT; CDR3 protein: CASSLGDRDQPQHF
V gene: TRBV10-3; J gene: TRBJ2-7; clone size: many; D gene: TRBD1; CDR3 DNA: TGTGCCATCCGGGACAGGGAGGACGAGCAGTACTTC; CDR3 protein: CAIRDREDEQYF
V gene: TRBV7-9; J gene: TRBJ2-7; clone size: many; D gene: NA; CDR3 DNA: TGTGCCAGCAGCTTAGTTCCAGGGCCGGACGAGCAGTACTTC; CDR3 protein: CASSLVPGPDEQYF
V gene: TRBV12-3/TRBV12-4; J gene: TRBJ1-2; clone size: NA; D gene: TRBD1; CDR3 DNA: TGTGCCAGCGGACCGGGGACAGACCATCTACAGGATGGCTACACCTTC; CDR3 protein: CASGPGTDHLQDGYTF
V gene: TRBV7-9; J gene: TRBJ2-4; clone size: many; D gene: TRBD1; CDR3 DNA: TGTGCCAGCAGCTTCCCGACAGGGTTAGCCAAAAACATTCAGTACTTC; CDR3 protein: CASSFPTGLAKNIQYF
V gene: TRBV3-1; J gene: TRBJ2-5; clone size: few; D gene: TRBD2; CDR3 DNA: TGTGCCAGCATCGCCACCGGAGCGGGAGGGGAAGAGACCCAGTACTTC; CDR3 protein: CASIATGAGGEETQYF
V gene: TRBV27; J gene: TRBJ2-3; clone size: few; D gene: TRBD2; CDR3 DNA: TGTGCCAGCAGTTTTAGCGGGGGGGCACAAGATACGCAGTATTTT; CDR3 protein: CASSFSGGAQDTQYF
V gene: TRBV10-3; J gene: TRBJ1-1; clone size: many; D gene: NA; CDR3 DNA: TGTGCCATCAGTGAGTCGACAGTCTTGAACACTGAAGCTTTCTTT; CDR3 protein: CAISESTVLNTEAFF
V gene: TRBV12-3/TRBV12-4; J gene: TRBJ1-5; clone size: many; D gene: NA; CDR3 DNA: TGTGCCAGCAGTTTACACAGGGTCAATCAGCCCCAGCATTTT; CDR3 protein: CASSLHRVNQPQHF
V gene: TRBV10-3; J gene: TRBJ1-6; clone size: few; D gene: TRBD1; CDR3 DNA: TGTGCCATCAGCGGGGATGGGCAGGGGGCAGATTCACCCCTCCACTTT; CDR3 protein: CAISGDGQGADSPLHF
V gene: TRBV19; J gene: TRBJ2-7; clone size: NA; D gene: NA; CDR3 DNA: TGTGCCAGTAGTATCCTACAGCAACCCTACGAGCAGTACTTC; CDR3 protein: CASSILQQPYEQYF
V gene: TRBV27; J gene: TRBJ1-1; clone size: many; D gene: TRBD1; CDR3 DNA: TGTGCCAGCAGTTTAGGGACAGCGAACACTGAAGCTTTCTTT; CDR3 protein: CASSLGTANTEAFF
V gene: TRBV3-1; J gene: TRBJ2-7; clone size: many; D gene: TRBD2; CDR3 DNA: TGTGCCAGCAGCCAAGAAGGACTAGCGGGTATCTACGAGCAGTACTTC; CDR3 protein: CASSQEGLAGIYEQYF
V gene: TRBV5-6; J gene: TRBJ1-1; clone size: few; D gene: TRBD1; CDR3 DNA: TGTGCCAGCAGCCCACAGGGGGACAACACTGAAGCTTTCTTT; CDR3 protein: CASSPQGDNTEAFF
V gene: TRBV6-6; J gene: TRBJ1-2; clone size: few; D gene: NA; CDR3 DNA: TGTGCCAGTTCCGGGGAGTACTATGGCTACACCTTC; CDR3 protein: CASSGEYYGYTF
V gene: TRBV4-3; J gene: TRBJ2-7; clone size: NA; D gene: NA; CDR3 DNA: TGCGCCAGCAGCCAAGATCACCCGGGGGCCTACGAGCAGTACTTC; CDR3 protein: CASSQDHPGAYEQYF
V gene: TRBV12-3/TRBV12-4; J gene: TRBJ2-3; clone size: many; D gene: TRBD2; CDR3 DNA: TGTGCCAGCAGCCCCGGACTAGCGGGAGGCCGTTCCACAGATACGCAGTATTTT; CDR3 protein: CASSPGLAGGRSTDTQYF
V gene: TRBV27; J gene: TRBJ2-1; clone size: few; D gene: NA; CDR3 DNA: TGTGCCAGCAGTTTACAGGGGGGGGATCGGAATGAGCAGTTCTTC; CDR3 protein: CASSLQGGDRNEQFF
V gene: TRBV12-3/TRBV12-4; J gene: TRBJ1-3; clone size: NA; D gene: TRBD1; CDR3 DNA: TGTGCCAGCAGTTCGCAGGGGGGTAGATCTGGAAACACCATATATTTT; CDR3 protein: CASSSQGGRSGNTIYF
V gene: TRBV5-1; J gene: TRBJ1-2; clone size: NA; D gene: NA; CDR3 DNA: TGCGCCAGCAGCTCATTACAGGCCTCCTATGGCTACACCTTC; CDR3 protein: CASSSLQASYGYTF
V gene: TRBV10-3; J gene: TRBJ2-3; clone size: many; D gene: NA; CDR3 DNA: TGTGCCATCAGTGAGGGCAGGGAGCGCACAGATACGCAGTATTTT; CDR3 protein: CAISEGRERTDTQYF
V gene: TRBV5-1; J gene: TRBJ1-1; clone size: many; D gene: NA; CDR3 DNA: TGCGCCAGCAGCATTATAGGGTTCCGCGACACTGAAGCTTTCTTT; CDR3 protein: CASSIIGFRDTEAFF